This paragraph covers one T cell receptor beta chain sequence. In the original analysis: It was from reference gene primer amplification that nucleated cell counts were estimated. The data were produced by immunoSEQ multiplex PCR, yet TCRdb's version contains in-frame clones alone and is incomplete. The DNA was the basis for D and trimming; V, J and clone size are from that table. The profile shows about 400,000 clones, 88% of them singletons. This sample was taken from a study of blood T cell repertoires in COVID-19. Study-wide context: T cells, B-cell-depleted T cells, or PBMCs provided the cDNA or gDNA that served as material.

With 5 bases removed from V and 6 bases from J, the gap between germline ends came to 16 bases. This CDR3 has 15 amino acids. The germline gives CDR1 MGHDK, CDR2 SYGVNS. The J gene is TRBJ2-2, the V gene TRBV25-1, with D perhaps TRBD2 (5 bases). Material: PBMCs or T cells enriched from blood (not recorded which). The source of this sequence is a woman in her thirties or forties with acute COVID-19. The CDR3 spells CASSNAHGVSGELFF. The CDR3 DNA is TGTGCCAGCAGTAACGCCCACGGGGTATCCGGGGAGCTGTTTTTT.